The 12 T cell receptor beta chains below all came from one sample that was sequenced in a study of CD8 T cells in ankylosing spondylitis. Using its own MiXCR run on the 5' RACE reads, TCRdb lists one record per CDR3 protein. The data show under 150,000 distinct CDR3 sequences, roughly 8.8% seen once. The sample was blood, either unsorted or a sorted T cell fraction (not recorded which). The receptor source for this set is a male donor with ankylosing spondylitis or in good health (not recorded which).

Comments on this clonotype: This could be a read error, since a much larger clone is one nucleotide away. The genes are TRBV4-3 and TRBJ2-7, with 8 bases fitting TRBD2. The CDR3 loop spans 16 amino acids. From germline, CDR1 is LGHNA and CDR2 YSLEER. CDR3 in amino acids: CVSSQDGGRSSYEQYF. The CDR3 nucleotides read TGCGTCAGCAGCCAAGATGGCGGGAGGAGCTCCTACGAGCAGTACTTC.

This clonotype has at least ten counts. The chain joins TRBV20-1 to TRBJ1-5; 10 bases map to TRBD1. Per germline, CDR1 DFQATT and CDR2 SNEGSKA (reference sequence). Unmatched junction bases numbered 12, after V lost 6 bases and J lost 1 base. The CDR3 has 17 amino acids. CDR3 region: CSAAGTGVRTSNQPQHF. CDR3 coding DNA: TGCAGTGCGGCCGGGACAGGGGTACGTACGAGCAATCAGCCCCAGCATTTT.

This clonotype was seen repeatedly, ten times or more. The chain uses TRBV6-1 and TRBJ2-1; D not resolved. The germline CDR1 and CDR2 sequences are MNHNS and SASEGT. Trimming took 2 bases from V and 8 from J, leaving 10 bases between them. The CDR3 runs to 13 residues. The CDR3 nucleotides read TGTGCCAGCAGTGAAATGGCAGTCCATGAGCAGTTCTTC. Translation gives CASSEMAVHEQFF.

This clonotype was observed at least ten times. The chain's CDR3 is CASSLRDRNEKLFF. CDR3 nucleotides: TGTGCCAGCAGCCTACGGGACAGAAATGAAAAACTGTTTTTT. The chain recombines TRBV4-2 with TRBJ1-4, with 7 bases lining up with TRBD1. The V gene end was trimmed by 4 bases and the J gene end by 5 bases; junction bases not matched to a gene: 4. Germline-derived CDR1 and CDR2 are LGHNA and YNFKEQ. The CDR3 is made up of 14 amino acids.

This chain links TRBV14 with TRBJ2-4; D gene ambiguous. V was cut by 1 base and J by 5 bases, with 12 bases left in between. Germline CDR1 SGHDN, CDR2 FVKESK. This CDR3 comprises 15 residues. The CDR3 DNA sequence: TGTGCCAGCAGCCAAGGGAACAGCTTAGAAAACATTCAGTACTTC. Translating gives CASSQGNSLENIQYF.

This clonotype came up many times. The chain uses TRBV6-2 or TRBV6-3 and TRBJ2-3; 10 positions agree with TRBD2. Germline CDR1 MNHEY, CDR2 SVGEGT. CDR3 size: 20 residues. V was clipped by 3 bases and J by 2 bases; unmatched bases: 17. The CDR3 DNA reads TGTGCCAGCAGTTATCTAGGGGGTAGCGGGAGGACTACTCTCACAGATACGCAGTATTTT. It yields the protein CASSYLGGSGRTTLTDTQYF.

The gene calls are TRBV13 and TRBJ2-3, with D possibly being TRBD2 (5 bases). Trimming stripped 7 bases from V and 5 bases from J, with 13 bases between. Germline-derived CDR1 and CDR2 are PRHDT and FYEKMQ (reference sequence). The CDR3 has 13 residues. CDR3 DNA sequence: TGTGCCAGCACGGAGGATTTGGAAGATACGCAGTATTTT. This sequence encodes CASTEDLEDTQYF.

This clonotype was observed at least ten times. V usage is TRBV5-1 and J usage is TRBJ1-4; D is possibly TRBD1 (5 bases). CDR3 length: 13 amino acids. Germline V CDR1 and CDR2: SGHRS, YFSETQ. V dropped 3 bases and J dropped 7 bases, with 10 bases sitting between them. Written as DNA, the CDR3 is TGCGCCAGCAGCTGGGACGGCGGTGAAAAACTGTTTTTT. This encodes CASSWDGGEKLFF.

This clonotype has at least ten counts. This chain links TRBV5-1 with TRBJ2-5; D is possibly TRBD2 (6 bases). CDR1 and CDR2 from the germline V gene are SGHRS and YFSETQ. The CDR3 contains 19 residues. V was trimmed by 0 bases and J by 2 bases, leaving 23 bases between them. CDR3 coding DNA: TGCGCCAGCAGCTTGGCCGAGTTGGTTTGGGGCCGGGGGCAAGAGACCCAGTACTTC. Residues: CASSLAELVWGRGQETQYF.

This clonotype has ten or more counts. The chain is built from TRBV9 and TRBJ2-1, with D maybe TRBD2 (6 bases). Deletions cut 0 bases from V and 8 bases from J, with 12 bases between. CDR3 size: 14 residues. The germline CDR1 and CDR2 sequences are SGDLS and YYNGEE. The CDR3 bases are TGTGCCAGCAGCGTAGGGCTAGCGTCCGATGAGCAGTTCTTC. It is translated as CASSVGLASDEQFF.

The chain has TRBV29-1 and TRBJ2-1; tentative D call: TRBD1 (6 bases). Trimming took off 3 bases at V and 4 bases at J, with 10 bases between the two ends. This CDR3 region has 13 residues. The germline gives CDR1 SQVTM, CDR2 ANQGSEA. The CDR3 spells CSVEGDTYNEQFF. The CDR3, as DNA: TGCAGCGTTGAGGGGGACACTTACAATGAGCAGTTCTTC.

This clonotype was counted between two and nine times. The genes are TRBV6-4 and TRBJ2-3; a possible D gene is TRBD2 (6 bases). The CDR3 totals 15 residues. The germline V and J ends were trimmed by 0 bases and 2 bases, with 9 bases remaining between them. Per the germline V gene, CDR1 is MRHNA and CDR2 is SNTAGT. The CDR3 coding sequence is TGTGCCAGCAGTGACTCTAGCGGCAACACAGATACGCAGTATTTT. It is translated as CASSDSSGNTDTQYF.